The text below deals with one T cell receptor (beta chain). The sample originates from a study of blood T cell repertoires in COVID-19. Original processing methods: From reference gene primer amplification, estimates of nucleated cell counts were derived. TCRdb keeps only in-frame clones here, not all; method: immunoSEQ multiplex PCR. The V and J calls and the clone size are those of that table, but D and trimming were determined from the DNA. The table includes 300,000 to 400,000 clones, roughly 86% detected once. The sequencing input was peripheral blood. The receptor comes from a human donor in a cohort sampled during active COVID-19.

The chain's CDR3 is CATSDGEYTDTQYF. In DNA form, the CDR3 reads TGTGCCACCAGTGACGGGGAGTACACAGATACGCAGTATTTT. The chain joins TRBV24-1 to TRBJ2-3, with D possibly TRBD2 on 5 matching bases. V lost 4 bases to trimming and J lost 2 bases, with 9 bases between them. Germline CDR1 reads KGHDR; CDR2 reads SFDVKD. CDR3 length: 14 residues.